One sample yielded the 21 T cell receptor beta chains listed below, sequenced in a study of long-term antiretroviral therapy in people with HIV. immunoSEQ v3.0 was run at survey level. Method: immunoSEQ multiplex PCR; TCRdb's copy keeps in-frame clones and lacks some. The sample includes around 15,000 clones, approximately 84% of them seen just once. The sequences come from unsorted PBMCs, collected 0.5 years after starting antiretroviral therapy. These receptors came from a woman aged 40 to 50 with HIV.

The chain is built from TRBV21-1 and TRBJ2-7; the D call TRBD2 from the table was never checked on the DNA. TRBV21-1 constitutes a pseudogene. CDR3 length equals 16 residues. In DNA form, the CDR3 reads TGTGCCAGCAGCAAAGTTCCCAGCGGGGGGCAGTACGAGCAGTACTTC. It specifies CASSKVPSGGQYEQYF.

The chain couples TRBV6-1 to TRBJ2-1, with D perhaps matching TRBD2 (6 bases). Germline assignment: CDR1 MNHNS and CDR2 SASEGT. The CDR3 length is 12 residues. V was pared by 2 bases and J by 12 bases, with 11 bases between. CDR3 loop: CASSEQGGRQFF. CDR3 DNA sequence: TGTGCCAGCAGTGAACAGGGAGGACGGCAGTTCTTC.

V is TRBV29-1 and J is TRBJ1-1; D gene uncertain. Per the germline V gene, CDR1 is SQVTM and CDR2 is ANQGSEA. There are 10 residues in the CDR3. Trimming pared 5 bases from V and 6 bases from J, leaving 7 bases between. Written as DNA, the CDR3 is TGCAGCGTTTTTAGTCCTGAAGCTTTCTTT. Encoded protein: CSVFSPEAFF.

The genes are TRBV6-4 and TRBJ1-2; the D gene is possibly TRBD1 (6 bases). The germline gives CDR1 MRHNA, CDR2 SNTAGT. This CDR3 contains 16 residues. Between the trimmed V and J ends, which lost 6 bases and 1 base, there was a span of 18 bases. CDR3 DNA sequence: TGTGCCAGCAGCGAGCTAGGACAGAAGATTAACTATGGCTACACCTTC. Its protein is CASSELGQKINYGYTF.

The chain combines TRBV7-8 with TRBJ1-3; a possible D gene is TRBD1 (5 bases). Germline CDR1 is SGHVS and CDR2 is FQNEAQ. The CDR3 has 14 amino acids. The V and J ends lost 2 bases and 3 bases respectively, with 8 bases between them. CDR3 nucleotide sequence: TGTGCCAGCAGCTTATGGGACGGTGGAAACACCATATATTTT. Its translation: CASSLWDGGNTIYF.

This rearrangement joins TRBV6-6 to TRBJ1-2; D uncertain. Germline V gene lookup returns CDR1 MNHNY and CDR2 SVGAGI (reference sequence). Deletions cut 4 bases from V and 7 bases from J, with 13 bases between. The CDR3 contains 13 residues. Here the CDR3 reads CASSWERGSGYTF. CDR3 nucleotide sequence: TGTGCCAGCAGTTGGGAACGGGGTAGTGGCTACACCTTC.

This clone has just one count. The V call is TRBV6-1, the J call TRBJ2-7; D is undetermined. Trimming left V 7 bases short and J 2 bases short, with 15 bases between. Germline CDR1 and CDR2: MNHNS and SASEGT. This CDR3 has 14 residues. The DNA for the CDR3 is TGTGCCAGCACCCTCCCGGATAGCACCTACGAGCAGTACTTC. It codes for CASTLPDSTYEQYF.

The CDR3 DNA follows: TGTGCCAGTAGTAGGCGCTTCCCGGGGGAGACCCAGTACTTC. Its protein is CASSRRFPGETQYF. V and J are TRBV19 and TRBJ2-5; D may be TRBD2 (5 bases). The germline V gene encodes CDR1 LNHDA and CDR2 SQIVND (reference sequence). Trimming left V 4 bases short and J 5 bases short, with 14 bases between. There are 14 residues in the CDR3.

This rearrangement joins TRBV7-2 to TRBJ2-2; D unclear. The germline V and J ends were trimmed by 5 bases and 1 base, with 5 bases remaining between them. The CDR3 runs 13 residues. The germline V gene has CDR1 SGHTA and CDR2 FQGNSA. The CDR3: CASSPQNTGELFF. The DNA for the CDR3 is TGTGCCAGCAGCCCGCAGAACACCGGGGAGCTGTTTTTT.

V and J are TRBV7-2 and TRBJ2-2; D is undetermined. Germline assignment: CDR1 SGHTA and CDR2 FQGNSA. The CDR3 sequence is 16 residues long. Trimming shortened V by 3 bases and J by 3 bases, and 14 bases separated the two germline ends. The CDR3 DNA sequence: TGTGCCAGCAGCTTCCGTCCTAGGACGGACACCGGGGAGCTGTTTTTT. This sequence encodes CASSFRPRTDTGELFF. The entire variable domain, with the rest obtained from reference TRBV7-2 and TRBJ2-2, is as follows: GAGVSQSPSNKVTEKGKDVELRCDPISGHTALYWYRQSLGQGLEFLIYFQGNSAPDKSGLPSDRFSAERTGGSVSTLTIQRTQQEDSAVYLCASSFRPRTDTGELFFGEGSRLTVL.

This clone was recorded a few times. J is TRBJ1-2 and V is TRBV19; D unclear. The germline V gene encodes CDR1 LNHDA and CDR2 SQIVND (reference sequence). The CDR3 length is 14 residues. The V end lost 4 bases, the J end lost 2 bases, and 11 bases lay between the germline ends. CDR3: CASSTDGKNYGYTF. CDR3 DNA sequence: TGTGCCAGTAGTACGGACGGGAAGAACTATGGCTACACCTTC.

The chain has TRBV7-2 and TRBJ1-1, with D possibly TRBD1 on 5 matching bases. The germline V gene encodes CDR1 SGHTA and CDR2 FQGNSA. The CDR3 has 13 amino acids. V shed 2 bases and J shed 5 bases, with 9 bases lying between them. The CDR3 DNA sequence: TGTGCCAGCAGCTTACGACAGCTTACTGAAGCTTTCTTT. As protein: CASSLRQLTEAFF.

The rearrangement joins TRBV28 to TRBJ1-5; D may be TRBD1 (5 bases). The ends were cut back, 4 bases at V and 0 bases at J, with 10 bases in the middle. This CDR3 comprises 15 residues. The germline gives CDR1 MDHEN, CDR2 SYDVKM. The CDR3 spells CASSWGTVSNQPQHF. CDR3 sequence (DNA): TGTGCCAGCAGTTGGGGGACGGTTAGCAATCAGCCCCAGCATTTT.

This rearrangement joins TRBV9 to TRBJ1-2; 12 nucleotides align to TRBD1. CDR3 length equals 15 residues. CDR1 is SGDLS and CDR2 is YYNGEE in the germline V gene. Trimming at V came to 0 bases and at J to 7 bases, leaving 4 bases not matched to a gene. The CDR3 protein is CASSVGGTGGGGYTF. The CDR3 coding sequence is TGTGCCAGCAGCGTAGGCGGGACAGGGGGCGGTGGCTACACCTTC.

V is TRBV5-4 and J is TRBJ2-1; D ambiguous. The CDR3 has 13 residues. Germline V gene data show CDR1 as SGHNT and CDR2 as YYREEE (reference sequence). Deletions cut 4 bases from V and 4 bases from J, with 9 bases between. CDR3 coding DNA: TGTGCCAGCAGCCGACGGGCTTACAATGAGCAGTTCTTC. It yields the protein CASSRRAYNEQFF.

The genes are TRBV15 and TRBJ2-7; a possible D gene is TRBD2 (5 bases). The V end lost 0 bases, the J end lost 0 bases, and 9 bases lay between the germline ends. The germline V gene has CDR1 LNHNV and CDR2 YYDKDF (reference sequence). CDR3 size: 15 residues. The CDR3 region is CATSRDRGSSYEQYF. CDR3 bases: TGTGCCACCAGCAGAGATCGAGGGAGCTCCTACGAGCAGTACTTC.

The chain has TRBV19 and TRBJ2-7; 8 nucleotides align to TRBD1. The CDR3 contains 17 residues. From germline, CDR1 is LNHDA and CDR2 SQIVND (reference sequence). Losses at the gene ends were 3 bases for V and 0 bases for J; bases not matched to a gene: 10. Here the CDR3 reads CASSILLTGAISYEQYF. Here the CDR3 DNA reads TGTGCCAGTAGTATCCTATTGACAGGGGCTATCTCCTACGAGCAGTACTTC.

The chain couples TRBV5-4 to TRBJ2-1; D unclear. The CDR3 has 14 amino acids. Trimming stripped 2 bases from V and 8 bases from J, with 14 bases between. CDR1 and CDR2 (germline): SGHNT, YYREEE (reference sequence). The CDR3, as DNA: TGTGCCAGCAGCTTTGGGGATCCCCTCGATGAGCAGTTCTTC. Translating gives CASSFGDPLDEQFF.

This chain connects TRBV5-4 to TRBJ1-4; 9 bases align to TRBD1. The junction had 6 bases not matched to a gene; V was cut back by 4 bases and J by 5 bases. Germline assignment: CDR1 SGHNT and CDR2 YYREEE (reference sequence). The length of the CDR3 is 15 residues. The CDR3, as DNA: TGTGCCAGCAGCCTCTGGACAGGGGTCAATGAAAAACTGTTTTTT. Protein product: CASSLWTGVNEKLFF.

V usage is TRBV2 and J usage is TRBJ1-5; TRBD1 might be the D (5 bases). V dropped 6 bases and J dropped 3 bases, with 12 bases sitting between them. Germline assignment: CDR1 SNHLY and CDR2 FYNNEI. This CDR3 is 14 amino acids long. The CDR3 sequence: CASRHRDYNQPQHF. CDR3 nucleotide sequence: TGTGCCAGCAGGCACCGGGACTACAATCAGCCCCAGCATTTT. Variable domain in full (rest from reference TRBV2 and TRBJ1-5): EPEVTQTPSHQVTQMGQEVILRCVPISNHLYFYWYRQILGQKVEFLVSFYNNEISEKSEIFDDQFSVERPDGSNFTLKIRSTKLEDSAMYFCASRHRDYNQPQHFGDGTRLSIL.

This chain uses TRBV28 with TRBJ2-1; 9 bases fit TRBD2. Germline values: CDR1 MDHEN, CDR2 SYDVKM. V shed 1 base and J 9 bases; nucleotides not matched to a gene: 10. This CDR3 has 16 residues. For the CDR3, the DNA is TGTGCCAGCAGTTTATTAGGATCCGGGACTAGCACTGAGCAGTTCTTC. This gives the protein CASSLLGSGTSTEQFF.